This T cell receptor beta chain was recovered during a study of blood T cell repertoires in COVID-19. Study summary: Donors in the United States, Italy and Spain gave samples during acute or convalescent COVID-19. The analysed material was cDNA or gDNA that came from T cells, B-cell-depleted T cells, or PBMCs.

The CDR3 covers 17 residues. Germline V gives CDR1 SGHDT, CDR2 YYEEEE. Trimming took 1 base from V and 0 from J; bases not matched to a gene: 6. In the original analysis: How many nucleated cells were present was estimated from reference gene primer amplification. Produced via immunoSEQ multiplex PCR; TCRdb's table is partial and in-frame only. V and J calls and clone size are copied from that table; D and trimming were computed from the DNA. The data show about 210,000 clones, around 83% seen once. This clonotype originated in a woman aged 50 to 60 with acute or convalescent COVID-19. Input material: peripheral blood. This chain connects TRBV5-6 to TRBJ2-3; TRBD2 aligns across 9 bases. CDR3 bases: TGTGCCAGCAGCTTGAAGAGCGGGGGGCTAAGCACAGATACGCAGTATTTT. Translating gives CASSLKSGGLSTDTQYF.